These 16 T cell receptor beta chains came from one sample sequenced in a study of response to subunit inactivated influenza vaccine. MiXCR was run by TCRdb on the RT-PCR reads, yielding one entry per CDR3 protein. Counted here are approximately 520,000 distinct CDR3 sequences, around 25% occurring once; the ten biggest clones make up over 1.5%. This specimen consisted of CD4+ T cells sorted from PBMCs, obtained 4 to 6 days after vaccination. These receptors all stem from a man aged 45-65 years who received an inactivated influenza vaccine.

CDR3 in DNA: TGCAGTACCCCCCTGGACCTCTCGGGATACGAGCAGTACTTC. It yields the protein CSTPLDLSGYEQYF. V usage is TRBV20-1 and J usage is TRBJ2-7; TRBD2 might be the D (5 bases). V shed 8 bases and J shed 4 bases, with 21 bases lying between them. In germline, CDR1 is DFQATT, CDR2 SNEGSKA (reference sequence). The CDR3 contains 14 residues.

The J gene is TRBJ2-7, the V gene TRBV7-6; D perhaps matches TRBD1 (5 bases). The CDR3 loop spans 15 amino acids. Per the germline V gene, CDR1 is SGHVS and CDR2 is FNYEAQ. The V end lost 2 bases, the J end lost 4 bases, and 15 bases lay between the germline ends. Here the CDR3 reads CASSLRRDSNYEQYF. DNA for the CDR3: TGTGCCAGCAGCTTAAGACGAGACAGTAATTACGAGCAGTACTTC.

This clonotype turned up a few times. This chain links TRBV19 with TRBJ2-3; D is unclear. This CDR3 is built from 11 residues. Germline V gene data show CDR1 as LNHDA and CDR2 as SQIVND (reference sequence). Trimming removed 3 bases at V and 6 bases at J, with 4 bases between. CDR3 nucleotides: TGTGCCAGTAGTATCCGGGATACGCAGTATTTT. Residues: CASSIRDTQYF.

The CDR3 here is CATSGTGTSGANVLTF. Here the CDR3 DNA reads TGTGCCACCAGCGGGACAGGGACCTCTGGGGCCAACGTCCTGACTTTC. The chain carries TRBV24-1 and TRBJ2-6; 9 nucleotides agree with TRBD1. With V trimmed by 7 bases and J by 0 bases, 3 bases remained unmatched. Looked up from germline, CDR1 is KGHDR and CDR2 is SFDVKD. This CDR3 spans 16 amino acids.

The J gene is TRBJ2-7, the V gene TRBV11-2, with TRBD2 matching 7 bases. Germline CDR1 SGHAT, CDR2 FQNNGV. The length of the CDR3 is 15 residues. Germline trimming cut 4 bases from V and 3 bases from J; bases unmatched to any gene: 9. The CDR3 region has the DNA TGTGCCAGCAGCTCCGGGGGAGGGATCGGCTACGAGCAGTACTTC. Encoded protein: CASSSGGGIGYEQYF.

This chain links TRBV9 with TRBJ2-7; D possibly corresponds to TRBD2 (5 bases). V was clipped by 1 base and J by 2 bases, with 13 bases between them. Per germline, CDR1 SGDLS and CDR2 YYNGEE. This CDR3 is built from 15 residues. The CDR3 reads CASSVSSTTAYEQYF. The CDR3 nucleotides read TGTGCCAGCAGCGTATCTAGCACAACCGCCTACGAGCAGTACTTC.

There are a few counts of this clonotype. The chain combines TRBV28 with TRBJ2-7; 12 nucleotides match TRBD1. This CDR3 spans 17 amino acids. Trimming took 3 bases from V and 7 from J; bases not matched to a gene: 13. Germline V gene data show CDR1 as MDHEN and CDR2 as SYDVKM. This CDR3 is CASSFWTGTGGTREQYF. The CDR3 DNA reads TGTGCCAGCAGTTTTTGGACCGGGACAGGGGGCACGAGGGAGCAGTACTTC.

The chain has TRBV18 and TRBJ2-3; 9 bases line up with TRBD1. With V trimmed by 6 bases and J by 4 bases, 5 bases remained unmatched. The CDR3 is 14 residues long. CDR1 is KGHSH and CDR2 is LQKENI in the germline V gene. CDR3 in DNA: TGTGCCAGCTCGCCGGGACAGGGATCAGATACGCAGTATTTT. Amino acid sequence: CASSPGQGSDTQYF.

The CDR3 nucleotides read TGCAGCGTTGATCAGGGGTCCTACGAGCAGTACTTC. Its translation: CSVDQGSYEQYF. The chain combines TRBV29-1 with TRBJ2-7, with a weak D call TRBD1 (6 bases). Trimming cost V 3 bases and J 1 base, with 7 bases left between them. The CDR3 is 12 amino acids. CDR1 SQVTM and CDR2 ANQGSEA come from the germline V gene.

In this sample, this clonotype turned up a few times. The chain uses TRBV7-9 and TRBJ1-3; D remains unclear. From germline, CDR1 is SEHNR and CDR2 FQNEAQ (reference sequence). V was trimmed by 9 bases and J by 0 bases, leaving 12 bases between them. The CDR3 is 14 residues long. CDR3: CASGRSISGNTIYF. CDR3 nucleotides: TGTGCCAGTGGAAGATCGATCTCTGGAAACACCATATATTTT.

J is TRBJ2-7 and V is TRBV20-1, with D perhaps TRBD2 (6 bases). The CDR3 runs 12 residues. The V gene lost 3 bases and the J gene lost 3 bases, with 9 bases spanning the gap. Germline V gene sequence: CDR1 DFQATT, CDR2 SNEGSKA (reference sequence). The CDR3 nucleotides read TGCAGTGCTAGCGGGAGCGTCTACGAGCAGTACTTC. The encoded protein is CSASGSVYEQYF.

This clonotype was recorded a few times. The CDR3 DNA is TGTGCCAGCAGTTACTCTTCCCGTAAGGGCGCCGGGGAGCTGTTTTTT. Its protein is CASSYSSRKGAGELFF. The chain uses TRBV6-5 and TRBJ2-2; D is unresolved. The CDR3 is made up of 16 amino acids. Germline V lookup: CDR1 MNHEY, CDR2 SVGAGI. Trimming took off 0 bases at V and 6 bases at J, with 14 bases between the two ends.

This clonotype has more than one count but fewer than ten. DNA of the CDR3: TGCAGTGCTAGATTACATGGGGACAGGGGGAGTGAACTGTTTTTT. Residues: CSARLHGDRGSELFF. The genes are TRBV20-1 and TRBJ1-4; 11 nucleotides line up with TRBD1. This CDR3 region has 15 residues. V lost 2 bases, J lost 12 bases, and 11 bases stayed unmatched. Germline V gives CDR1 DFQATT, CDR2 SNEGSKA (reference sequence).

The V and J genes are TRBV14 and TRBJ2-1; TRBD2 matches at 14 bases. This CDR3 has 17 amino acids. V shed 1 base and J 6 bases; nucleotides not matched to a gene: 5. Germline V lookup: CDR1 SGHDN, CDR2 FVKESK. This CDR3 reads CASSQGGGLAGGNEQFF. DNA of the CDR3: TGTGCCAGCAGCCAAGGGGGCGGACTAGCGGGGGGCAATGAGCAGTTCTTC.

V gene TRBV15 combines with J gene TRBJ2-5; possibly TRBD2 for D (5 bases). Germline assignment: CDR1 LNHNV and CDR2 YYDKDF (reference sequence). V lost 1 base and J 3 bases, leaving 15 bases between the germline ends. The CDR3 length is 16 residues. The CDR3 loop is CATSRGGSAEKETQYF. Written as DNA, the CDR3 is TGTGCCACCAGCAGAGGGGGTAGCGCCGAAAAAGAGACCCAGTACTTC.

This clonotype turned up a few times. The gene calls are TRBV11-3 and TRBJ2-1; 16 bases are a match to TRBD2. Germline V CDR1 and CDR2: SGHNT, YENEEA. The CDR3 covers 16 residues. Unmatched junction bases numbered 9, after V lost 4 bases and J lost 12 bases. The CDR3 sequence is CASSSGTSGRAGRQFF. The CDR3 DNA follows: TGTGCCAGCAGCTCCGGGACTAGCGGGAGGGCCGGGCGGCAGTTCTTC.